The entry below describes one TCR beta chain. The specificity of this receptor is unknown. Nothing much larger sits one base from this clone, and base qualities are not available. The intended sense of this specimen's treatment or condition label: live attenuated yellow fever vaccine strain. Two biological replicates of bulk PBMCs were collected at each blood-draw timepoint. PBMCs were isolated from peripheral blood using a standard Ficoll-Paque protocol. TriZol was used to extract RNA from bulk PBMCs, CD4 and CD8 fractions, and dextramer-positive and dextramer-negative fractions. This specimen belongs to a study of T cells after yellow fever vaccination (dated by TCRdb to the late 2010s). For the wider study: The SMART-Seq v4 Ultra Low Input RNA kit was used to prepare libraries from fractions with low cell numbers. Two healthy male donors, one aged 18 to 29 and one aged 30 to 40 years, made up the cohort. To follow T-cell clones before and after primary and booster YFV17D yellow fever vaccination, bulk TCR alpha and beta repertoires were sequenced over time. Bulk PBMC replicates and cell subsets were isolated from blood drawn at multiple timepoints before and after both primary and secondary immunization.

TCR cDNA was made using 5'RACE template switching, a step that added a universal primer site and unique molecular identifiers. Priming of cDNA synthesis was performed from both the TCR alpha and TCR beta constant segments. Library amplification used two PCR steps, and the second PCR step added sample barcodes and sequencing adapters. Sequencing of the libraries was done on either Illumina HiSeq 2500 (2x100 bp) or NovaSeq (2x150 bp). The authors' analysis ran thus. MIGEC was used to demultiplex reads and collapse the reads into UMI consensus sequences, and MiXCR was used for V(D)J alignment. Clonotypes responding to the vaccine were identified with edgeR on replicate PBMC samples, with the criteria of FDR below 0.01 and a log2 fold change above 5 up to day 15. Each bulk clonotype was labeled CD4 or CD8 based on which sequenced repertoire, CD4 or CD8, contained the clonotype at higher abundance. Using fastp trimming at Q25 and MiXCR clonotype assembly, TCRdb reanalyzed the public sequencing data and kept in-frame beta chains. Rows merge per CDR3 protein into single entries with the most common DNA and genes. TCRdb, not the authors, supplied the V and J calls. Across this sample there are some 390,000 distinct CDR3 sequences, with 6.2% seen only once. Of the sample, approximately 15% is held by the ten largest clones.

The trim is 2 bases for V and 1 base for J, with a gap of 8 bases between the germline ends. Including the terminal cysteine and phenylalanine, the CDR3 comprises 14 residues. Just the 42-base CDR3 DNA is kept, in frame starting at base 1. General study outcomes and caveats: Most clones expanded after primary vaccination (around 96% of CD4 and around nine tenths of CD8) were re-detected after the booster, suggesting that broad memory maintenance occurred. A small fraction of clonotypes appeared in both the CD4 and CD8 compartments, likely as a result of convergent recombination. Because the study included only two donors, the extent to which the findings can be generalized is limited. Because abundant contaminating clonotypes from the bulk population could be contained in FACS-sorted repertoires, computational filtering was required. The secondary T-cell response was weaker than the primary response but faster, peaking on day 5 instead of day 15.

This TCR derives from a man aged 25-45 years who received the YFV17D yellow fever vaccine. The chain was built from TRBV12-3 or TRBV12-4 and TRBJ1-1, with the D gene not confidently named. The starting material was PBMCs, obtained 5 days after the yellow fever booster vaccination. In nucleotides, the sequence is TGTGCCAGCAGTTTACTAGGGTGGAACACTGAAGCTTTCTTT. Translated, it gives CASSLLGWNTEAFF.